The rows below give T cell receptor beta chains drawn from one sample of a study of blood T cell repertoires in COVID-19. The data were produced by immunoSEQ multiplex PCR, yet TCRdb's version contains in-frame clones alone and is incomplete. The profile shows under 200,000 clones, 84% of them singletons. Material: PBMCs or T cells enriched from blood (not recorded which). The receptors stem from a man between 50 and 59 years old who had recovered from COVID-19. Each CDR3 is given with its conserved first and last residue. D genes are given only for firm matches. Not all rows give a size; the values are once, few, many and, for expanded clones, a class.

V gene: TRBV7-3; clone size: NA; D gene: NA; J gene: TRBJ1-6; CDR3 protein: CASSLSTGGNSPLHF; CDR3 DNA: TGTGCCAGCAGCTTATCAACCGGCGGGAATTCACCCCTCCACTTT
V gene: TRBV2; clone size: NA; D gene: NA; J gene: TRBJ2-5; CDR3 protein: CASSEGVGAQYF; CDR3 DNA: TGTGCCAGCAGTGAAGGAGTGGGGGCACAGTACTTC
V gene: TRBV7-6; clone size: NA; D gene: NA; J gene: TRBJ2-3; CDR3 protein: CASWTGERTDTQYF; CDR3 DNA: TGTGCCAGCTGGACCGGGGAGCGCACAGATACGCAGTATTTT
V gene: TRBV14; clone size: NA; D gene: NA; J gene: TRBJ1-1; CDR3 protein: CASSPQYTEAFF; CDR3 DNA: TGTGCCAGCAGCCCACAATACACTGAAGCTTTCTTT
V gene: TRBV15; clone size: NA; D gene: NA; J gene: TRBJ1-6; CDR3 protein: CATRRGGSSYNSPLHF; CDR3 DNA: TGTGCCACCAGGAGGGGAGGGAGCTCCTATAATTCACCCCTCCACTTT
V gene: TRBV9; clone size: NA; D gene: NA; J gene: TRBJ2-7; CDR3 protein: CASSVEAGSYEQYF; CDR3 DNA: TGTGCCAGCAGCGTAGAGGCGGGCTCCTACGAGCAGTACTTC
V gene: TRBV11-2; clone size: once; D gene: NA; J gene: TRBJ1-2; CDR3 protein: CASSRDSRYGYTF; CDR3 DNA: TGTGCCAGCAGCCGCGACAGCCGGTATGGCTACACCTTC
V gene: TRBV5-1; clone size: NA; D gene: NA; J gene: TRBJ1-1; CDR3 protein: CASSPRALLNTEAFF; CDR3 DNA: TGCGCCAGCAGCCCCAGGGCCCTCTTGAACACTGAAGCTTTCTTT
V gene: TRBV6-5; clone size: NA; D gene: TRBD1; J gene: TRBJ1-5; CDR3 protein: CASGPRDSTNQPQHF; CDR3 DNA: TGTGCCAGCGGCCCTAGGGACAGCACCAATCAGCCCCAGCATTTT
V gene: TRBV11-2; clone size: NA; D gene: NA; J gene: TRBJ1-1; CDR3 protein: CASSPWGRLNTEAFF; CDR3 DNA: TGTGCCAGCAGCCCCTGGGGGCGACTGAACACTGAAGCTTTCTTT
V gene: TRBV7-3; clone size: NA; D gene: NA; J gene: TRBJ1-6; CDR3 protein: CASSLSGNYDSPLHF; CDR3 DNA: TGTGCCAGCAGCTTATCGGGGAATTATGATTCACCCCTCCACTTT
V gene: TRBV4-1; clone size: NA; D gene: NA; J gene: TRBJ2-1; CDR3 protein: CASSQDTARGQFF; CDR3 DNA: TGCGCCAGCAGCCAAGATACGGCAAGGGGGCAGTTCTTC
V gene: TRBV6-5; clone size: NA; D gene: TRBD1; J gene: TRBJ1-1; CDR3 protein: CATTGTGLNTEAFF; CDR3 DNA: TGTGCCACTACCGGGACAGGGTTGAACACTGAAGCTTTCTTT
V gene: TRBV18; clone size: NA; D gene: NA; J gene: TRBJ1-1; CDR3 protein: CASSPGGGTYTEAFF; CDR3 DNA: TGTGCCAGCTCACCAGGGGGGGGCACCTACACTGAAGCTTTCTTT
V gene: TRBV7-2; clone size: NA; D gene: TRBD1; J gene: TRBJ2-7; CDR3 protein: CASSLDRVSEQYF; CDR3 DNA: TGTGCCAGCAGCTTGGACAGGGTTTCCGAGCAGTACTTC
V gene: TRBV5-1; clone size: once; D gene: NA; J gene: TRBJ1-6; CDR3 protein: CASSLRQNSPLHF; CDR3 DNA: TGCGCCAGCAGCCTGCGACAGAATTCACCCCTCCACTTT
V gene: TRBV18; clone size: NA; D gene: TRBD1; J gene: TRBJ1-1; CDR3 protein: CASSPSLPGQMNTEAFF; CDR3 DNA: TGTGCCAGCTCACCCTCTTTGCCGGGACAGATGAACACTGAAGCTTTCTTT
V gene: TRBV2; clone size: NA; D gene: NA; J gene: TRBJ1-6; CDR3 protein: CASSGQTYNSPLHF; CDR3 DNA: TGTGCCAGCAGTGGACAAACCTATAATTCACCCCTCCACTTT
V gene: TRBV2; clone size: NA; D gene: NA; J gene: TRBJ2-7; CDR3 protein: CASRSSYEQYF; CDR3 DNA: TGTGCCAGCAGATCCTCTTACGAGCAGTACTTC
V gene: TRBV6-5; clone size: NA; D gene: NA; J gene: TRBJ1-2; CDR3 protein: CAGVGAVYGYTF; CDR3 DNA: TGTGCCGGAGTGGGGGCGGTGTATGGCTACACCTTC
V gene: TRBV5-5; clone size: NA; D gene: TRBD1; J gene: TRBJ2-3; CDR3 protein: CASSRTTGGLDTQYF; CDR3 DNA: TGTGCCAGCAGCAGAACGACAGGGGGCCTGGATACGCAGTATTTT
V gene: TRBV28; clone size: NA; D gene: NA; J gene: TRBJ1-2; CDR3 protein: CASTKLAGLVGYTF; CDR3 DNA: TGTGCCAGCACCAAACTGGCGGGTTTGGTTGGCTACACCTTC
V gene: TRBV9; clone size: NA; D gene: NA; J gene: TRBJ1-1; CDR3 protein: CASSVGLFTEAFF; CDR3 DNA: TGTGCCAGCAGCGTAGGTTTATTCACTGAAGCTTTCTTT
V gene: TRBV19; clone size: NA; D gene: TRBD1; J gene: TRBJ2-7; CDR3 protein: CASSGTGVVQYF; CDR3 DNA: TGTGCCAGTAGCGGGACAGGGGTCGTCCAGTACTTC
V gene: TRBV10-3; clone size: once; D gene: NA; J gene: TRBJ1-2; CDR3 protein: CAISEGGHYNYGYTF; CDR3 DNA: TGTGCCATCAGTGAAGGAGGGCATTATAACTATGGCTACACCTTC
V gene: TRBV7-2; clone size: few; D gene: TRBD1; J gene: TRBJ1-6; CDR3 protein: CASSLGTGGLSSPLHF; CDR3 DNA: TGTGCCAGCAGCTTAGGGACAGGGGGGTTGAGTTCACCCCTCCACTTT
V gene: TRBV3-1/TRBV3-2; clone size: NA; D gene: NA; J gene: TRBJ2-5; CDR3 protein: CASSQDGLPQETQYF; CDR3 DNA: TGTGCCAGCAGCCAAGATGGACTACCCCAAGAGACCCAGTACTTC
V gene: TRBV19; clone size: NA; D gene: NA; J gene: TRBJ1-2; CDR3 protein: CASSKRAELNYGYTF; CDR3 DNA: TGTGCCAGTAGTAAGCGGGCGGAACTTAACTATGGCTACACCTTC
V gene: TRBV7-2; clone size: NA; D gene: TRBD2; J gene: TRBJ2-5; CDR3 protein: CASSLSSGRETQYF; CDR3 DNA: TGTGCCAGCAGCTTAAGTAGCGGGAGGGAGACCCAGTACTTC
V gene: TRBV7-6; clone size: NA; D gene: NA; J gene: TRBJ2-1; CDR3 protein: CASSPGRREQFF; CDR3 DNA: TGTGCCAGCAGCCCAGGGAGGAGGGAGCAGTTCTTC
V gene: TRBV7-9; clone size: NA; D gene: TRBD1; J gene: TRBJ2-6; CDR3 protein: CASSSGGRGHNGANVLTF; CDR3 DNA: TGTGCCAGCAGCTCCGGGGGCAGGGGGCATAACGGGGCCAACGTCCTGACTTTC
V gene: TRBV19; clone size: NA; D gene: TRBD1; J gene: TRBJ2-7; CDR3 protein: CASSITGTGLHEQYF; CDR3 DNA: TGTGCCAGTAGTATAACCGGGACAGGGTTACACGAGCAGTACTTC
V gene: TRBV3-1/TRBV3-2; clone size: once; D gene: NA; J gene: TRBJ1-6; CDR3 protein: CASSQDVGHRAPLHF; CDR3 DNA: TGTGCCAGCAGCCAAGATGTGGGACATAGGGCACCCCTCCACTTT
V gene: TRBV2; clone size: NA; D gene: TRBD2; J gene: TRBJ2-1; CDR3 protein: CASKGLAGWGEQFF; CDR3 DNA: TGTGCCAGCAAGGGACTAGCGGGGTGGGGTGAGCAGTTCTTC
V gene: TRBV3-1/TRBV3-2; clone size: NA; D gene: NA; J gene: TRBJ2-5; CDR3 protein: CASSTRDRPQETQYF; CDR3 DNA: TGTGCCAGCAGCACGCGGGACAGACCCCAAGAGACCCAGTACTTC
V gene: TRBV12-3/TRBV12-4; clone size: NA; D gene: NA; J gene: TRBJ2-1; CDR3 protein: CASSFFQVNEQFF; CDR3 DNA: TGTGCCAGCAGTTTCTTCCAGGTCAATGAGCAGTTCTTC
V gene: TRBV6-5; clone size: NA; D gene: NA; J gene: TRBJ1-2; CDR3 protein: CASSSRSYGYTF; CDR3 DNA: TGTGCCAGCAGTTCCCGCAGCTATGGCTACACCTTC
V gene: TRBV18; clone size: NA; D gene: NA; J gene: TRBJ1-6; CDR3 protein: CASSPISDSPLHF; CDR3 DNA: TGTGCCAGCTCACCAATCAGCGATTCACCCCTCCACTTT
V gene: TRBV9; clone size: NA; D gene: TRBD2; J gene: TRBJ2-7; CDR3 protein: CASSVGPSGATHEQYF; CDR3 DNA: TGTGCCAGCAGCGTAGGTCCTAGCGGGGCCACCCACGAGCAGTACTTC
V gene: TRBV29-1; clone size: many; D gene: NA; J gene: TRBJ2-6; CDR3 protein: CSIATGEPSGANVLTF; CDR3 DNA: TGCAGCATTGCCACAGGTGAACCCTCTGGGGCCAACGTCCTGACTTTC
V gene: TRBV5-4; clone size: NA; D gene: NA; J gene: TRBJ1-2; CDR3 protein: CASRRTGNSGYTF; CDR3 DNA: TGTGCCAGCAGGCGTACAGGGAATTCTGGCTACACCTTC
V gene: TRBV6-4; clone size: NA; D gene: NA; J gene: TRBJ1-1; CDR3 protein: CASSVKLENTEAFF; CDR3 DNA: TGTGCCAGCAGTGTCAAACTTGAGAACACTGAAGCTTTCTTT
V gene: TRBV5-4; clone size: NA; D gene: NA; J gene: TRBJ1-3; CDR3 protein: CASSLAGGPGNTIYF; CDR3 DNA: TGTGCCAGCAGCTTGGCCGGGGGGCCTGGAAACACCATATATTTT
V gene: TRBV7-2; clone size: NA; D gene: NA; J gene: TRBJ1-3; CDR3 protein: CASSLAGTTRPGNTIYF; CDR3 DNA: TGTGCCAGCAGCTTAGCGGGCACGACAAGACCTGGAAACACCATATATTTT
V gene: TRBV5-4; clone size: many; D gene: NA; J gene: TRBJ1-1; CDR3 protein: CASSLRGTNTEAFF; CDR3 DNA: TGTGCCAGCAGCTTGAGGGGCACGAACACTGAAGCTTTCTTT
V gene: TRBV5-1; clone size: once; D gene: TRBD1; J gene: TRBJ1-2; CDR3 protein: CASSPWTGTNYGYTF; CDR3 DNA: TGCGCCAGCAGCCCTTGGACAGGTACTAACTATGGCTACACCTTC
V gene: TRBV21-1; clone size: NA; D gene: NA; J gene: TRBJ2-7; CDR3 protein: CASSKPQGSHEQYF; CDR3 DNA: TGTGCCAGCAGCAAACCCCAGGGTTCCCACGAGCAGTACTTC
V gene: TRBV7-8; clone size: once; D gene: NA; J gene: TRBJ2-5; CDR3 protein: CASSLGGVLDSDQETQYF; CDR3 DNA: TGTGCCAGCAGCTTAGGTGGGGTTTTAGACAGCGACCAAGAGACCCAGTACTTC
V gene: TRBV4-1; clone size: NA; D gene: TRBD2; J gene: TRBJ2-2; CDR3 protein: CASSSPTSGTGELFF; CDR3 DNA: TGCGCCAGCAGCTCCCCGACTAGCGGAACCGGGGAGCTGTTTTTT
V gene: TRBV9; clone size: NA; D gene: TRBD2; J gene: TRBJ2-2; CDR3 protein: CASSVAGGSGDTGELFF; CDR3 DNA: TGTGCCAGCAGCGTAGCGGGTGGAAGCGGGGATACCGGGGAGCTGTTTTTT
V gene: TRBV10-3; clone size: NA; D gene: NA; J gene: TRBJ2-7; CDR3 protein: CAISESVTSSEQYF; CDR3 DNA: TGTGCCATCAGTGAATCCGTGACTAGTTCCGAGCAGTACTTC
V gene: TRBV14; clone size: NA; D gene: NA; J gene: TRBJ2-3; CDR3 protein: CASSQDWSRGTSTDTQYF; CDR3 DNA: TGTGCCAGCAGCCAAGATTGGAGTCGGGGGACTAGCACAGATACGCAGTATTTT
V gene: TRBV9; clone size: NA; D gene: NA; J gene: TRBJ2-7; CDR3 protein: CASSVGAAGEQYF; CDR3 DNA: TGTGCCAGCAGCGTGGGAGCGGCGGGGGAGCAGTACTTC
V gene: TRBV5-1; clone size: NA; D gene: NA; J gene: TRBJ2-6; CDR3 protein: CASSLVGAGANVLTF; CDR3 DNA: TGCGCCAGCAGCTTGGTGGGCGCTGGGGCCAACGTCCTGACTTTC
V gene: TRBV12-3/TRBV12-4; clone size: once; D gene: TRBD1; J gene: TRBJ1-2; CDR3 protein: CASSLFRGLGYTF; CDR3 DNA: TGTGCCAGCAGTTTATTTAGGGGGCTCGGCTACACCTTC
V gene: TRBV5-1; clone size: NA; D gene: NA; J gene: TRBJ1-1; CDR3 protein: CASSSKVAAGSEAFF; CDR3 DNA: TGCGCCAGCAGCTCAAAAGTTGCGGCGGGGTCTGAAGCTTTCTTT
V gene: TRBV6-2/TRBV6-3; clone size: NA; D gene: TRBD2; J gene: TRBJ2-7; CDR3 protein: CASSSWTSGTSYEQYF; CDR3 DNA: TGTGCCAGCAGTTCTTGGACTAGCGGGACCTCCTACGAGCAGTACTTC